This T cell receptor beta chain was obtained from a study of OX40 agonist ivuxolimab in advanced cancers. Some clones are missing from TCRdb's copy, which holds only in-frame ones; the method was immunoSEQ multiplex PCR. The sample yields about 70,000 clones, roughly 87% seen once. V was cut by 5 bases and J by 6 bases, with 17 bases left in between. Germline V CDR1 and CDR2: LNHDA, SQIVND (reference sequence). The CDR3 is made up of 16 amino acids. The origin of this receptor is an adult with an advanced solid tumor such as melanoma, head and neck, liver or kidney cancer. The chain is built from TRBV19 and TRBJ1-6; weak D call: TRBD1 (5 bases). Sequencing used CD4+ or CD8+ T cells sorted from blood, obtained in a trial of the OX40 agonist ivuxolimab. The CDR3 DNA follows: TGTGCCAGTAGTTCTCGTGGGGCCGCTATTAATTCACCCCTCCACTTT. Amino acid sequence: CASSSRGAAINSPLHF.